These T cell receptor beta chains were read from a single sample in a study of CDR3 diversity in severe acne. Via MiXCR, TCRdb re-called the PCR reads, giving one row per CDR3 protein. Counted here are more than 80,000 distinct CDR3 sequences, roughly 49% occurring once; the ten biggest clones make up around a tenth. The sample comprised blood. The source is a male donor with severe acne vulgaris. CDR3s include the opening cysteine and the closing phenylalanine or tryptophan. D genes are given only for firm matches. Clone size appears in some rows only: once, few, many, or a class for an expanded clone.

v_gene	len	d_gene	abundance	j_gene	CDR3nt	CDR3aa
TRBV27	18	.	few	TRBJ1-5	TGTGCCAGCAGTCCTACCGGGACACAAACTTATAGCAATCAGCCCCAGCATTTT	CASSPTGTQTYSNQPQHF
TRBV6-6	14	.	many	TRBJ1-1	TGTGCCAGCACTCACCAGGGCCTTAACTCTGAAGCTTTCTTT	CASTHQGLNSEAFF
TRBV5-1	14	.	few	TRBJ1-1	TGCGCCAGCAGCTCGCAAGGGTTGGACACTGAAGCTTTCTTT	CASSSQGLDTEAFF
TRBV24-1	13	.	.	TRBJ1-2	TGTGCCACCAGTGATGCAGGGTACTATGGCTACACCTTC	CATSDAGYYGYTF
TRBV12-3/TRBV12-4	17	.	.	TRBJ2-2	TGTGCCAGCAGGCTTAAGGTACTGGGGGCGAACACCGGGGAGCTGTTTTTT	CASRLKVLGANTGELFF
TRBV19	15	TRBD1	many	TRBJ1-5	TGTGCCAGTAGTTCGGGACAGGGTGAGACCCAGCCCCAGCATTTT	CASSSGQGETQPQHF
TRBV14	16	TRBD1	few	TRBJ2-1	TGTGCCAGCAGTTACCAGACAGGGACCCCTAGCTATGAGCAGTTCTTC	CASSYQTGTPSYEQFF
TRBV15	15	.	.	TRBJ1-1	TGTACCACCAGCAGAGACCGGTATTGGAACACTGAAGCTTTCTTT	CTTSRDRYWNTEAFF
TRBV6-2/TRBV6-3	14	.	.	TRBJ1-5	TGTGCCAGCAGACCCCGACAGGAAAATCAGCCCCAGCATTTT	CASRPRQENQPQHF
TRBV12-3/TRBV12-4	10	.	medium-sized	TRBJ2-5	TGTGCCAGCAGTGGACAGTCCCAGTACTTC	CASSGQSQYF
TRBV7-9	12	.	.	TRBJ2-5	TGTGCCAGCAGCTCGCGAGCGGAGACCCAGTACTTC	CASSSRAETQYF
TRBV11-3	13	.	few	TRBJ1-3	TGTGCCAGCAGCTTATTCCCAGGAAACACCATATATTTT	CASSLFPGNTIYF
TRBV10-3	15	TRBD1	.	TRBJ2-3	TGTGCCAGCAGTTACTCGGGACAGGGGGCAGATACGCAGTATTTT	CASSYSGQGADTQYF
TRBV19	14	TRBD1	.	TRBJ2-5	TGTGCCAGCAGTCCGACAGGGGGCGGGGAGACCCAGTACTTC	CASSPTGGGETQYF
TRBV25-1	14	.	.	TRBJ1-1	TGTGCCAGCAGTCTTTCTCAGGGCCGTCCTGAAGCTTTCTTT	CASSLSQGRPEAFF
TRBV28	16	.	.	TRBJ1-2	TGTGCCACCACAAACCAAGCAGGGTTCGGTCTTTATGGCTACACCTTC	CATTNQAGFGLYGYTF
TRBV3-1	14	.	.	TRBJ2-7	TGTGCCAGCAGCCAAGAGGGGACCAGGAACGAGCAGTACTTC	CASSQEGTRNEQYF
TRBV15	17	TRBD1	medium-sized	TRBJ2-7	TGTGCCACCAGCAGAGAGTCGGCCGGGACAGCCTTTTACGAGCAGTACTTC	CATSRESAGTAFYEQYF
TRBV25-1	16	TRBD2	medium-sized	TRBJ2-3	TGTGCCAGCAGTGAATCCGTCGGGAGGGGCACAGATACGCAGTATTTT	CASSESVGRGTDTQYF
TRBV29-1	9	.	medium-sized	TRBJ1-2	TGCAGCTTCGACTATGGCTACACCTTC	CSFDYGYTF
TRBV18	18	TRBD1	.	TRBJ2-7	TGTGCCAGCTCACTCGTGTCGTTGGACAGGGGCATATCGTACGAGCAGTACTTC	CASSLVSLDRGISYEQYF
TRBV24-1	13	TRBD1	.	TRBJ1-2	TGTGCCACCAAGACAGGGACCCTCTATGGCTACACCTTC	CATKTGTLYGYTF
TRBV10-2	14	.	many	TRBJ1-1	TGCGCCAGCAGTGAGCTCGGCGGGAACACTGAAGCTTTCTTT	CASSELGGNTEAFF
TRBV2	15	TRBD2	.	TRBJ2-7	TGTGCCAGCAGGATGGGACTAGCGGGTCCCTACGAGCAGTACTTC	CASRMGLAGPYEQYF
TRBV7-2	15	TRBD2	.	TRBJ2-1	TGTGCCAGCAGCCCCGGGACTAGCGGGGACAATGAGCAGTTCTTC	CASSPGTSGDNEQFF
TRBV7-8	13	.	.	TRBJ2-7	TGTGCCAGCAGCTTTCACGCAGCCTACGAGCAGTACTTC	CASSFHAAYEQYF
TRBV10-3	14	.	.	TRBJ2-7	TGTGCCAGCAGTTCCCCGGACAGCTTCTACGAGCAGTACTTC	CASSSPDSFYEQYF
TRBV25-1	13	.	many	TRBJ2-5	TGTGCCAGCAGTGGGAACGGGCAAGAGACCCAGTACTTC	CASSGNGQETQYF
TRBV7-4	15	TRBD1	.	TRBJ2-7	TGTGCCAGCAGCCCCAGGACAGGGGTTCGGTACGAGCAGTACTTC	CASSPRTGVRYEQYF
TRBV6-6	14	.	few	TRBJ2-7	TGTGCCAGCAGTTACTCTGGGGGAACCTGCGAGCAGTACTTC	CASSYSGGTCEQYF
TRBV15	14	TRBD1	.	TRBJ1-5	TGTGCCACCCTAGGACAGGGTTTCAATCAGCCCCAGCATTTT	CATLGQGFNQPQHF
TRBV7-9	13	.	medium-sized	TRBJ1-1	TGTGCCAGCCGCTCGGACGGGAACACTGAAGCTTTCTTT	CASRSDGNTEAFF
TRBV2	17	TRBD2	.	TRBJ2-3	TGTGCCAGCAGCATGGGACTAGCGGGAATAAGCACAGATACGCAGTATTTT	CASSMGLAGISTDTQYF
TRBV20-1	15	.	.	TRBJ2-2	TGCAGTGCTAGAGACCGGGAACTTAACACCGGGGAGCTGTTTTTT	CSARDRELNTGELFF
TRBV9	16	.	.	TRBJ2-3	TGTGCCAGCAGCTCACAGACAGGAGAGGGCACAGATACGCAGTATTTT	CASSSQTGEGTDTQYF
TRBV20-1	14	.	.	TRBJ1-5	TGCAGTGCCTCAGGATTTGCGGGGAATCAGCCCCAGCATTTT	CSASGFAGNQPQHF
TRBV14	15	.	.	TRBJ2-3	TGTGCCAGCAGCCAAGTATCGGGGGACCAGGGGACGCAGTATTTT	CASSQVSGDQGTQYF
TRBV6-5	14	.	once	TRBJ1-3	TGTGTCAGCAGTTACTCCCCCTCTGGAAACACCATATATTTT	CVSSYSPSGNTIYF
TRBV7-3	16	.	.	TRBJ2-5	TGTGCCAGCAGCGTAGACTCGGATGGCAGAGAAGAGACCCAGTACTTC	CASSVDSDGREETQYF
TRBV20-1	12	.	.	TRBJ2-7	TGCAGTGCTAGGAGGGGGGGCGGCGAGCAGTACTTC	CSARRGGGEQYF
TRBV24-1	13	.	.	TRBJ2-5	TGTGCCTCCTCGTGGCTGAAACAAGAGACCCAGTACTTC	CASSWLKQETQYF
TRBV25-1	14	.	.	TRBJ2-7	TGTGCCAGCACTAGCGGTGAGACAGGCAACGAGCAGTACTTC	CASTSGETGNEQYF
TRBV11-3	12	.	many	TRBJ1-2	TGTGCCAGCAGCTTAGGGAACTATGGCTACACCTTC	CASSLGNYGYTF
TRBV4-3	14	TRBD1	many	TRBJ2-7	TGCGCCAGCAGCCCGGGACAGGGGGCGGAAGAGCAGTACTTC	CASSPGQGAEEQYF
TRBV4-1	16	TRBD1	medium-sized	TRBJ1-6	TGCGCCAGCAGTCCAGGGACAGCGTCCTATAATTCACCCCTCCACTTT	CASSPGTASYNSPLHF
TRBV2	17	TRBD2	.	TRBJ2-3	TGTGCCAGCAGTGAAGGCGGGAGTGCTCGGGGCACAGATACGCAGTATTTT	CASSEGGSARGTDTQYF